These T cell receptor beta chains were read from a single sample in a study of blood T cell repertoires in COVID-19. Assay used: immunoSEQ multiplex PCR; TCRdb lists only in-frame clones, some missing. Of 120,000 to 150,000 clones in the sample, 65% to 90% were seen once. Material: peripheral blood. The receptors shown here come from a man aged 50-60 years with acute or convalescent COVID-19. Both conserved end residues are part of each CDR3. D genes are given only for firm matches. Clone size is not always given. Where it is, it says once, few, many or a class for expanded clones.

J gene | clone size | V gene | D gene | CDR3 protein | CDR3 DNA
TRBJ2-2 | NA | TRBV7-6 | TRBD1 | CASSRQGNTGELFF | TGTGCCAGCAGCCGACAGGGGAACACCGGGGAGCTGTTTTTT
TRBJ1-2 | NA | TRBV11-2 | NA | CASSLDLTDYGYTF | TGTGCCAGCAGCTTAGATCTAACAGACTATGGCTACACCTTC
TRBJ1-5 | NA | TRBV19 | NA | CATFDLKEGYGSNQPQHF | TGTGCCACCTTTGATCTGAAGGAGGGGTACGGTAGCAATCAGCCCCAGCATTTT
TRBJ2-3 | NA | TRBV10-3 | TRBD1 | CAIQQGDTQYF | TGTGCCATACAACAGGGGGATACGCAGTATTTT
TRBJ2-5 | once | TRBV6-6 | NA | CASSPRSGQETQYF | TGTGCCAGCAGCCCCCGGAGCGGCCAAGAGACCCAGTACTTC
TRBJ1-1 | NA | TRBV11-1 | NA | CASSTQGNTEAFF | TGTGCCAGCAGCACTCAGGGGAACACTGAAGCTTTCTTT
TRBJ1-5 | NA | TRBV21-1 | NA | CASSTLGQPQHF | TGTGCCAGCAGTACACTCGGGCAGCCCCAGCATTTT
TRBJ1-4 | NA | TRBV3-1/TRBV3-2 | NA | CASSQRGQSNEKLFF | TGTGCCAGCAGCCAAAGGGGACAATCTAATGAAAAACTGTTTTTT
TRBJ1-6 | NA | TRBV12-5 | NA | CASSHNNSPLHF | TGTGCTAGTTCACACAATAATTCACCCCTCCACTTT
TRBJ2-7 | NA | TRBV3-1/TRBV3-2 | TRBD2 | CASSQDAGKREDYEQYF | TGTGCCAGCAGCCAAGATGCTGGCAAGCGGGAGGACTACGAGCAGTACTTC
TRBJ1-5 | NA | TRBV30 | NA | CAWSPIQSNQPQHF | TGTGCCTGGAGCCCGATCCAGAGCAATCAGCCCCAGCATTTT
TRBJ2-1 | NA | TRBV5-6 | TRBD2 | CASSSPGLAPNEQFF | TGTGCCAGCAGCTCCCCGGGACTAGCGCCAAATGAGCAGTTCTTC
TRBJ1-5 | NA | TRBV18 | NA | CASSHKQGRDQPQHF | TGTGCCAGCTCACATAAACAGGGTAGGGATCAGCCCCAGCATTTT
TRBJ2-7 | once | TRBV18 | TRBD2 | CASSRSAGRDEQYF | TGTGCCAGCTCACGATCAGCAGGGAGGGACGAGCAGTACTTC
TRBJ1-5 | NA | TRBV7-8 | NA | CASSLSGQKINQPQHF | TGTGCCAGCAGCTTAAGTGGACAGAAAATCAATCAGCCCCAGCATTTT
TRBJ1-2 | NA | TRBV4-1 | NA | CASSQVGGNYGYTF | TGCGCCAGCAGCCAAGTCGGGGGGAACTATGGCTACACCTTC
TRBJ2-5 | NA | TRBV6-5 | NA | CASSFGGRGRGETQYF | TGTGCCAGCAGTTTCGGGGGGCGGGGGCGCGGGGAGACCCAGTACTTC
TRBJ1-6 | NA | TRBV28 | NA | CASTLPGDSPLHF | TGTGCCAGCACCCTCCCCGGGGATTCACCCCTCCACTTT
TRBJ1-5 | NA | TRBV6-6 | NA | CASSYPTGFPNQPQHF | TGTGCCAGCAGTTACCCTACAGGGTTCCCCAATCAGCCCCAGCATTTT
TRBJ1-1 | NA | TRBV6-1 | NA | CASSVSYRVGMNTEAFF | TGTGCCAGCAGTGTCTCTTACAGGGTAGGCATGAACACTGAAGCTTTCTTT
TRBJ2-7 | NA | TRBV24-1 | TRBD2 | CATSDSAGGRPYEQYF | TGTGCCACCAGTGATTCCGCGGGGGGGCGACCCTACGAGCAGTACTTC
TRBJ2-1 | NA | TRBV27 | NA | CASSLSQYNEQFF | TGTGCCAGCAGTTTATCTCAGTACAATGAGCAGTTCTTC
TRBJ2-7 | NA | TRBV5-1 | TRBD1 | CASSPGQGMHEQYF | TGCGCCAGCAGCCCGGGACAGGGAATGCACGAGCAGTACTTC